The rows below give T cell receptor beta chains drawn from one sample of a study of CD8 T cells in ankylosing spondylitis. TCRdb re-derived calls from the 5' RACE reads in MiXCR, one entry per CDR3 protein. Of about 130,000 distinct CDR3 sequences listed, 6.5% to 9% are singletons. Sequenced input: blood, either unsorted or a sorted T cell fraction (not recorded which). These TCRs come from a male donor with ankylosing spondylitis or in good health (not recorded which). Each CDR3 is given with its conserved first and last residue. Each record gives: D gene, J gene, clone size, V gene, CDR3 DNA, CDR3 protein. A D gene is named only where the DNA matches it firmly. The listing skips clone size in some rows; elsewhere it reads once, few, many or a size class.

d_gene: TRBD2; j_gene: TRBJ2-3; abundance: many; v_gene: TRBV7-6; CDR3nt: TGTGCCAGCAGCCGACTAGCGGTGAGCACAGATACGCAGTATTTT; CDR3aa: CASSRLAVSTDTQYF
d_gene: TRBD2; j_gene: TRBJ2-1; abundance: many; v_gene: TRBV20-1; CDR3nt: TGCAGTGCCAATAGCGGGGGGTCCGTCTCCTACAATGAGCAGTTCTTC; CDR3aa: CSANSGGSVSYNEQFF
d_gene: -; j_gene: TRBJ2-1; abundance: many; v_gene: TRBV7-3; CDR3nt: TGTGCCAGCAGCTTAGGGCCCATGGAGTACAATGAGCAGTTCTTC; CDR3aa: CASSLGPMEYNEQFF
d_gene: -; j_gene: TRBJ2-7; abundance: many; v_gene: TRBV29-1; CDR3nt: TGCAGCGTGGCCCAGCACTCCTACGAGCAGTACTTC; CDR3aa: CSVAQHSYEQYF
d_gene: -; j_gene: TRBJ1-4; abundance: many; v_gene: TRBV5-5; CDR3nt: TGTGCCAGCAGCACCGGGACTGCGGGAGAAAAACTGTTTTTT; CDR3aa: CASSTGTAGEKLFF
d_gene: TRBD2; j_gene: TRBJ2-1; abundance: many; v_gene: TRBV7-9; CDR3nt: TGTGCCAGCAGAGCCAGCGGGGGACCATACAATGAGCAGTTCTTC; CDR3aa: CASRASGGPYNEQFF
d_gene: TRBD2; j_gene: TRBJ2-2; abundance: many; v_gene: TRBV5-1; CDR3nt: TGCGCCAGCAGCTTGGAGGCGGGGGGGAACACCGGGGAGCTGTTTTTT; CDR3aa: CASSLEAGGNTGELFF
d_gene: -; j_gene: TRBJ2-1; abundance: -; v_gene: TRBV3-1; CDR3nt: TGTGCCAGCAGCCAAGTCGCGGGTTTGCAGTTCTTC; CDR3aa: CASSQVAGLQFF
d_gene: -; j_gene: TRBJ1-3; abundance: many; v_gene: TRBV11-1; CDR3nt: TGTGCCAGCAGCTTAAGGGGACGGCTCCGCAGGTCAGGTGGAAACACCATATATTTT; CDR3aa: CASSLRGRLRRSGGNTIYF
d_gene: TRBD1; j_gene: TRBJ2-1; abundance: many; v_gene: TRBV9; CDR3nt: TGTGCCAGCAGCCCGACAGGGTACAATGAGCAGTTCTTC; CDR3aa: CASSPTGYNEQFF
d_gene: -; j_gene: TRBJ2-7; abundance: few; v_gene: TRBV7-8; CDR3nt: TGTGCCAGCAGCATGCAGACGTGGACCTACGAGCAGTACTTC; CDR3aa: CASSMQTWTYEQYF
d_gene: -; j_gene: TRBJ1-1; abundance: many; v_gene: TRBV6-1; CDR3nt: TGTGCCGGGGGGAGGCAGAGACACACTGAAGCTTTCTTT; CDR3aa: CAGGRQRHTEAFF
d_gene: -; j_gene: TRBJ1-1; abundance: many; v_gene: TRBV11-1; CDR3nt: TGTGCCAGCAGTCACAACGAGAGGAACACTGAAGCTTTCTTT; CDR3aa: CASSHNERNTEAFF
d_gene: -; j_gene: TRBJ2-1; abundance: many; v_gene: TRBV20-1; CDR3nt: TGCAGTGCTAGAGATCCGAGCGGCCCTTACAATGAGCAGTTCTTC; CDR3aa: CSARDPSGPYNEQFF
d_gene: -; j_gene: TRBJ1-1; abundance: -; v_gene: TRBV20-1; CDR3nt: TGCAGTGCCCCCCCGGGGGCAGGCACTGAAGCTTTCTTT; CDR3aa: CSAPPGAGTEAFF
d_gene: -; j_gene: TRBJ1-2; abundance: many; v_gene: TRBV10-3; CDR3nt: TGTGCCATCAGTGACCCCGTCGCGACGGGGAGGGACGATGGCTACACCTTC; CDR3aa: CAISDPVATGRDDGYTF
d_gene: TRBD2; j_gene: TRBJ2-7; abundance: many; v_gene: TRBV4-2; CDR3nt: TGTGCCAGCAGCCAGGGACTAGCGGGGGGTTACGAGCAGTACTTC; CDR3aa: CASSQGLAGGYEQYF
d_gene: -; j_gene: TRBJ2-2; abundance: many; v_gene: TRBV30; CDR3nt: TGTGCCTGGAGTAGCGATTCGGGAAACACCGGGGAGCTGTTTTTT; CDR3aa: CAWSSDSGNTGELFF
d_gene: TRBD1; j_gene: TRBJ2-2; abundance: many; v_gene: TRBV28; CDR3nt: TGTGCCAGCAGTTACAGGTGGCGTCGGGGACAGGGCAACACCGGGGAGCTGTTTTTT; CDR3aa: CASSYRWRRGQGNTGELFF
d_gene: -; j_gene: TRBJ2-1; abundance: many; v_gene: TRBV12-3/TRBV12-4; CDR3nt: TGTGCCAGCAGTTTAGGTCAGGGAAATGAGCAGTTCTTC; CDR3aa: CASSLGQGNEQFF
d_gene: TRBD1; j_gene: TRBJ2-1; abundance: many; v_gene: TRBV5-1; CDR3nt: TGCGCCAGCAGCTCAACGACAGGGACCTACAATGAGCAGTTCTTC; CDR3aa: CASSSTTGTYNEQFF
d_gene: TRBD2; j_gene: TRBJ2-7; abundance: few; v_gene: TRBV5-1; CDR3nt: TGCGCCAGCAGCTTGATGGCTAGCGGTGCCTACGAGCAGTACTTC; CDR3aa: CASSLMASGAYEQYF
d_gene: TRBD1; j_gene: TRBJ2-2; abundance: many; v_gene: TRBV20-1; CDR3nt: TGCAGTGCTAGAGATTGGGGACAGTCTATCGGCGGGGAGCTGTTTTTT; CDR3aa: CSARDWGQSIGGELFF
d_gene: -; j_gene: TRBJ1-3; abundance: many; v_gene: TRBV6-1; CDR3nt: TGTGCCAGCAGGCCCGGGACTCTCTCTGGAAACACCATATATTTT; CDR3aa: CASRPGTLSGNTIYF
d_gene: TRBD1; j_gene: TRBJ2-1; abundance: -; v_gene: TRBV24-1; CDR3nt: TGTGCCACCAGTGACCGACTACAGGGGAATAATGAGCAGTTCTTC; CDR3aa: CATSDRLQGNNEQFF
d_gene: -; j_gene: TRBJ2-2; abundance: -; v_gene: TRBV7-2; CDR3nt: TGTGCCAGCAGCTTAAGGTCCGGGCCTGGAACCGGGGAGCTGTTTTTT; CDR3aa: CASSLRSGPGTGELFF
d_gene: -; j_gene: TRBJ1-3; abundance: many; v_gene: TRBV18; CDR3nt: TGTGCCAGCTCACCGAGGGCCACAGAGAGCTCTGGAAACACCATATATTTT; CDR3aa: CASSPRATESSGNTIYF
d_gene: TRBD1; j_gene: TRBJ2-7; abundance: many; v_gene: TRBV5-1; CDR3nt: TGCGCCAGCAGCTCAGGAGGGACAGGGGTTTTGTACGAGCAGTACTTC; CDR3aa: CASSSGGTGVLYEQYF
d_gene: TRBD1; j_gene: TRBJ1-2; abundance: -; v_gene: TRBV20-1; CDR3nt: TGCTGTGCGCACAAAATCGAGGGACAGGGCCTCGGCTATGGCTACACCTTC; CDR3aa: CCAHKIEGQGLGYGYTF
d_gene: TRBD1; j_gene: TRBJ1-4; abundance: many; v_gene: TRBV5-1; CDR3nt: TGCGCCAGCAGCTTTTTGCGACAGGGGGATGAAAAACTGTTTTTT; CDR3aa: CASSFLRQGDEKLFF
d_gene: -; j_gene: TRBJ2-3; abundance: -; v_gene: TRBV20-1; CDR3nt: TGCAGTGCTAGAGATTGGGGCGGTTTCACAGATACGCAGTATTTT; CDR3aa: CSARDWGGFTDTQYF
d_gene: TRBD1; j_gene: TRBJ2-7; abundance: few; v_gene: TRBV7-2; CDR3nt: TGTGCCAGCAGCTTGACAGGGGCCCCGAGCTCCTACGAGCAGTACTTC; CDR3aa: CASSLTGAPSSYEQYF
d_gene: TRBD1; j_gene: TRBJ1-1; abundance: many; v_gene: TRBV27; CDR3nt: TGTGCCAGCAGTCCCCAGACAGGGGGCGCGACAAAAGCTTTCTTT; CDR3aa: CASSPQTGGATKAFF
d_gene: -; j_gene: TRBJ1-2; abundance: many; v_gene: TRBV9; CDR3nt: TGTGCCAGCAGCGTAGAGCAGGGCCCTAACTATGGCTACACCTTC; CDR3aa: CASSVEQGPNYGYTF
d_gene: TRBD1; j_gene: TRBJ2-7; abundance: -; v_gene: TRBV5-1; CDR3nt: TGCGCCAGCAGCTTCCGGACAGGGGTATCCTACGAGCAGTACTTC; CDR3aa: CASSFRTGVSYEQYF
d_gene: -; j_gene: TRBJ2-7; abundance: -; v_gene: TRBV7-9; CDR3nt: TGTGCCAGCAGCTTCGGGGTCCGTTACGAGCAGTACTTC; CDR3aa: CASSFGVRYEQYF
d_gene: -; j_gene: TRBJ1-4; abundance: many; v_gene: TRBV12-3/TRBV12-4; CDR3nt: TGTGCCAGCAGTTTGGGGATTTTGGAAAAACTGTTTTTT; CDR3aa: CASSLGILEKLFF
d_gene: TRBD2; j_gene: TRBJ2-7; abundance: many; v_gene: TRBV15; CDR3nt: TGTGCCACCAGCAGAGGACTAGCGGTTCTTCGGGAGCAGTACTTC; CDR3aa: CATSRGLAVLREQYF
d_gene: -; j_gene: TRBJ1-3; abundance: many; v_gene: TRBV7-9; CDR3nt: TGTGCCAGCAGCTTAGATCCAGGGTCCGGAAACACCATATATTTT; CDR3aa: CASSLDPGSGNTIYF
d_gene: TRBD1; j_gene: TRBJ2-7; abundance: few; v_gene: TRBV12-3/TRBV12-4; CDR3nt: TGTGCCAGCAGCCCTCAGGACAGGTTCAGCTCCTACGAGCAGTACTTC; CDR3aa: CASSPQDRFSSYEQYF
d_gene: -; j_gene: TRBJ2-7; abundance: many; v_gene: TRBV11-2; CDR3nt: TGTGCCAGCAGCGAACTCTCAGGGTCCTACGAGCAGTACTTC; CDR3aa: CASSELSGSYEQYF
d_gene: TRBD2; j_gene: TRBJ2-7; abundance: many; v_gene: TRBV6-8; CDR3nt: TGTGCCAGCAGCCCCGAACCGACTAGCGGAACCTACGAGCAGTACTTC; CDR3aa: CASSPEPTSGTYEQYF
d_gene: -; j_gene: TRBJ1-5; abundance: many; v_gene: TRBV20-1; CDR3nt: TGCAGTGCTAGTACCGAGCCGGCAAATCAGCCCCAGCATTTT; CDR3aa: CSASTEPANQPQHF